These 26 T cell receptor beta chains were sequenced from one sample in a study of metastatic and nonmetastatic thyroid tumors. MiXCR reprocessed the PCR reads for TCRdb. The sample shows 7,000 or so clones, roughly 29% of them seen only once. Not a single patient had been given any form of treatment at any point before undergoing thyroid surgery. Source material: adjacent normal tissue. These receptors were taken from a female donor with papillary thyroid cancer or a benign thyroid nodule (not recorded which). Some clones in this sample may be carry-over from other donors' samples.

This rearrangement joins TRBV20-1 to TRBJ1-4, with a tentative D call TRBD1 (5 bases). Germline CDR1 is DFQATT and CDR2 is SNEGSKA (reference sequence). Trimming removed 3 bases from V and 8 bases from J, with 19 bases in between. The CDR3 extends over 15 amino acids. Written as DNA, the CDR3 is TGCAGTGCTAGTGGCGAAGGGGCCGTTTGGGAAAAACTGTTTTTT. This codes for CSASGEGAVWEKLFF.

The chain has TRBV6-5 and TRBJ2-2; 7 bases are shared with TRBD2. With V trimmed by 3 bases and J by 5 bases, 12 bases remained unmatched. This CDR3 region has 17 residues. Germline CDR1 reads MNHEY; CDR2 reads SVGAGI. CDR3 in amino acids: CASSYPRGGRGTGELFF. For the CDR3, the DNA is TGTGCCAGCAGTTATCCCCGTGGCGGGAGAGGTACCGGGGAGCTGTTTTTT.

CDR3: CASSYGDGAAFF. In DNA, the CDR3 is TGTGCCAGCAGTTACGGGGATGGGGCAGCTTTCTTT. The rearrangement links TRBV6-2 or TRBV6-3 to TRBJ1-1; tentatively, D is TRBD1 (5 bases). The V gene's germline CDR1 is MNHEY and CDR2 SVGEGT. V was clipped by 2 bases and J by 10 bases, with 11 bases between them. This CDR3 has 12 residues.

The chain carries TRBV20-1 and TRBJ1-2; no firm D call. V lost 6 bases and J 4 bases, leaving 12 bases between the germline ends. This CDR3 has 12 amino acids. Germline CDR1 reads DFQATT; CDR2 reads SNEGSKA (reference sequence). This chain's CDR3 is CSADLRSYGYTF. The CDR3 DNA is TGCAGTGCGGACCTACGGAGCTATGGCTACACCTTC.

The chain joins TRBV5-4 to TRBJ1-3; D is unresolved. The CDR3 is made up of 17 amino acids. Per germline, CDR1 SGHNT and CDR2 YYREEE (reference sequence). Trimming took off 0 bases at V and 0 bases at J, with 13 bases between the two ends. As DNA, the CDR3 is TGTGCCAGCAGCTTGGTAGTGGGGTTGGGCTCTGGAAACACCATATATTTT. Translation gives CASSLVVGLGSGNTIYF.

Relative to its sample, this clone is medium-sized. This chain uses TRBV14 with TRBJ2-7, with 9 positions matching TRBD1. CDR1 and CDR2 (germline): SGHDN, FVKESK. V dropped 4 bases and J dropped 4; count of bases not matched to a gene: 2. The CDR3 is made up of 13 amino acids. In DNA form, the CDR3 reads TGTGCCAGCAGCCCCGGGACAGGGTACGAGCAGTACTTC. Encoded protein: CASSPGTGYEQYF.

The sample holds a few counts of this clone. Compared with germline, one end of the junction differs, possibly owing to a read error. This chain uses TRBV12-3 or TRBV12-4 with TRBJ2-6, with 8 bases fitting TRBD2. This CDR3 is built from 18 residues. Written as DNA, the CDR3 is TGTGCCAGCAGTCCCCTAGCGGGTGCCTACTCTGGGGCCGACGTCCTGACTTTC. Its protein is CASSPLAGAYSGADVLTF.

The V and J genes are TRBV25-1 and TRBJ2-5; TRBD2 aligns across 8 bases. Looked up from germline, CDR1 is MGHDK and CDR2 is SYGVNS. Trimming cost V 2 bases and J 3 bases; bases outside gene matches: 5. The CDR3 has 15 amino acids. The CDR3 loop reads CASSEATSGEETQYF. The CDR3 nucleotides read TGTGCCAGCAGTGAAGCCACTAGCGGAGAAGAGACCCAGTACTTC.

This clone was recorded once. This chain connects TRBV20-1 to TRBJ2-7; 7 bases match TRBD1. With V trimmed by 0 bases and J by 3 bases, 8 bases remained unmatched. This CDR3 is 15 amino acids long. CDR1 and CDR2 from the germline V gene are DFQATT and SNEGSKA (reference sequence). The CDR3 reads CSARDRGGTDYEQYF. The CDR3, as DNA: TGCAGTGCTAGAGATCGGGGTGGGACAGACTACGAGCAGTACTTC.

The chain links TRBV11-2 to TRBJ2-3, with D tentatively TRBD2 (6 bases). The CDR3 is 19 amino acids. Trimming stripped 5 bases from V and 1 base from J, with 25 bases between. In germline, CDR1 is SGHAT, CDR2 FQNNGV. The chain's CDR3 is CASSRRISKAGAGTDTQYF. In nucleotides, the CDR3 is TGTGCCAGCAGCCGACGGATTTCTAAAGCGGGCGCGGGCACAGATACGCAGTATTTT.

This clone was counted between two and nine times. The same CDR3 is also encoded by other DNA sequences in this sample. The rearrangement links TRBV28 to TRBJ1-3; D possibly corresponds to TRBD1 (5 bases). V was pared by 3 bases and J by 9 bases, with 12 bases between. CDR1 MDHEN and CDR2 SYDVKM come from the germline V gene. The CDR3 length is 13 residues. The CDR3 DNA is TGTGCCAGCAGTTTCCAGGGTTCTGGCACCATATATTTT. As protein: CASSFQGSGTIYF.

The CDR3 DNA is TGCGCCAGCAGCTTGCCGACTAATGAAAAACTGTTTTTT. Translating gives CASSLPTNEKLFF. The chain has TRBV5-1 and TRBJ1-4; the D is unclear. Trimming removed 1 base at V and 2 bases at J, with 3 bases between. The CDR3 extends over 13 amino acids. Looked up from germline, CDR1 is SGHRS and CDR2 is YFSETQ.

This clone is large (0.1 to 1%) in the sample. The chain joins TRBV27 to TRBJ1-1; D not resolved. The CDR3 is 16 amino acids. Germline V gene sequence: CDR1 MNHEY, CDR2 SMNVEV (reference sequence). V was cut by 6 bases and J by 4 bases, with 21 bases left in between. The DNA for the CDR3 is TGTGCCAGCAGAATTTCCGACGACGTACCTAGCACTGAAGCTTTCTTT. It specifies CASRISDDVPSTEAFF.

V is TRBV5-6 and J is TRBJ1-1; D is unclear. The CDR3 runs 14 residues. Trimming took 1 base from V and 7 from J, leaving 14 bases between them. Germline CDR1 SGHDT, CDR2 YYEEEE. CDR3 in DNA: TGTGCCAGCAGCTTGAGTTATAGGACCTATGAAGCTTTCTTT. The encoded protein is CASSLSYRTYEAFF.

This clone was seen a handful of times. The chain carries TRBV27 and TRBJ2-7, with TRBD1 matching 8 bases. Trimming at V came to 4 bases and at J to 1 base, leaving 3 bases not matched to a gene. The CDR3 has 14 residues. CDR1 MNHEY and CDR2 SMNVEV come from the germline V gene (reference sequence). The CDR3 here is CASSYDRGSYEQYF. CDR3 nucleotide sequence: TGTGCCAGCAGTTATGACAGGGGTTCCTACGAGCAGTACTTC.

The rearrangement uses TRBV6-1 and TRBJ2-1, with D maybe TRBD1 (5 bases). This CDR3 is built from 15 residues. V was cut by 2 bases and J by 0 bases, with 8 bases left in between. In germline, CDR1 is MNHNS, CDR2 SASEGT. The CDR3 is CASSESTGSYNEQFF. CDR3 DNA sequence: TGTGCCAGCAGTGAATCAACAGGCTCCTACAATGAGCAGTTCTTC.

This clone was seen many times. The J gene is TRBJ1-5, the V gene TRBV28; 8 bases match TRBD1. The V gene end was trimmed by 6 bases and the J gene end by 5 bases; junction bases not matched to a gene: 9. Germline CDR1 MDHEN, CDR2 SYDVKM. The CDR3 contains 15 residues. The CDR3 sequence is CASSDRGGGYQPQHF. As DNA, the CDR3 is TGTGCCAGCAGCGACAGGGGCGGCGGGTATCAGCCCCAGCATTTT. The full variable domain, its missing parts supplied by reference TRBV28 and TRBJ1-5, is DVKVTQSSRYLVKRTGEKVFLECVQDMDHENMFWYRQDPGLGLRLIYFSYDVKMKEKGDIPEGYSVSREKKERFSLILESASTNQTSMYLCASSDRGGGYQPQHFGDGTRLSIL.

This clone has a handful of counts. The chain has TRBV2 and TRBJ2-7; 11 nucleotides line up with TRBD2. CDR1 and CDR2 (germline): SNHLY, FYNNEI. The CDR3 contains 15 residues. Trimming took 5 bases from V and 3 from J; bases not matched to a gene: 6. The CDR3, as DNA: TGTGCCAGCAGTCCCGGGACTAGCGGTAACTACGAGCAGTACTTC. This codes for CASSPGTSGNYEQYF.

By sample fraction, this clone is medium-sized. V and J are TRBV19 and TRBJ2-3; D is undetermined. V was cut by 1 base and J by 4 bases, with 6 bases left in between. The CDR3 contains 13 residues. Per the germline V gene, CDR1 is LNHDA and CDR2 is SQIVND (reference sequence). CDR3 in amino acids: CASSIANPDTQYF. CDR3 bases: TGTGCCAGTAGTATAGCGAACCCAGATACGCAGTATTTT. Filled out from reference TRBV19 and TRBJ2-3, the complete variable domain reads DGGITQSPKYLFRKEGQNVTLSCEQNLNHDAMYWYRQDPGQGLRLIYYSQIVNDFQKGDIAEGYSVSREKKESFPLTVTSAQKNPTAFYLCASSIANPDTQYFGPGTRLTVL.

Within the sample, this clone is medium-sized. V and J are TRBV20-1 and TRBJ1-5, with TRBD1 matching 9 bases. The CDR3 totals 13 residues. Germline CDR1 is DFQATT and CDR2 is SNEGSKA (reference sequence). The V segment lost 5 bases and the J segment 6 bases; nucleotides outside the gene matches: 5. The CDR3 reads CSAVPGQGQPQHF. The CDR3 coding sequence is TGCAGTGCTGTCCCGGGACAGGGTCAGCCCCAGCATTTT.

By its share, this clone is medium-sized. The chain carries TRBV5-1 and TRBJ2-1; D gene ambiguous. Germline CDR1 SGHRS, CDR2 YFSETQ. V was cut by 2 bases and J by 5 bases, with 11 bases left in between. CDR3 length equals 14 residues. CDR3 sequence (DNA): TGCGCCAGCAGCTTTGGTTCTACAAACAATGAGCAGTTCTTC. This encodes CASSFGSTNNEQFF. The entire variable domain, with the rest obtained from reference TRBV5-1 and TRBJ2-1, is as follows: KAGVTQTPRYLIKTRGQQVTLSCSPISGHRSVSWYQQTPGQGLQFLFEYFSETQRNKGNFPGRFSGRQFSNSRSEMNVSTLELGDSALYLCASSFGSTNNEQFFGPGTRLTVL.

This clone was observed many times. The genes are TRBV20-1 and TRBJ2-3; D might be TRBD2 (5 bases). Germline loops: CDR1 DFQATT, CDR2 SNEGSKA (reference sequence). The CDR3 consists of 12 residues. CDR3 protein: CSAGAGADTQYF. The CDR3, as DNA: TGCTCTGCGGGTGCGGGTGCAGATACGCAGTATTTT.

As to this clone: Compared with germline, one end of the junction differs, possibly owing to a read error. The rearrangement links TRBV6-2 or TRBV6-3 to TRBJ1-6; D is unclear. CDR1 is MNHEY, CDR2 SVGEGT, per germline. The CDR3 covers 18 residues. The CDR3 coding sequence is TGTGCCAGCAGTTACTCGAGTCGCAGGACCTCCTATAATGCACCCCTCCACTTT. This codes for CASSYSSRRTSYNAPLHF.

With respect to this clone: One end of the junction is discordant with germline, which a read error may explain. V is TRBV7-2 and J is TRBJ1-2; TRBD1 aligns across 8 bases. CDR1 and CDR2 (germline): SGHTA, FQGNSA. CDR3 size: 15 residues. CDR3 coding DNA: TGTGGCAGCAGCTACGCAACAGGGGGGGTCTATGTCTACACCTTC. As protein: CGSSYATGGVYVYTF.

This clone was observed many times. This may come from a read error, since a much larger clone is one base off. The rearrangement uses TRBV5-4 and TRBJ2-7; TRBD1 agrees at 8 bases. Per germline, CDR1 SGHNT and CDR2 YYREEE (reference sequence). The CDR3 covers 14 residues. The CDR3, as DNA: TGTGCCAGCAGCTGGGACAGGAATACCTACGAGCAGTGCTTC. Protein product: CASSWDRNTYEQCF.

The CDR3 here is CASSLGTRDGYTF. The CDR3 nucleotides are TGCGCCAGCAGCTTGGGGACGAGGGATGGCTACACCTTC. This sequence joins TRBV5-1 and TRBJ1-2; D gene uncertain. This CDR3 has 13 amino acids. The V and J ends lost 0 bases and 6 bases respectively, with 9 bases between them. Germline lookup yields CDR1 SGHRS and CDR2 YFSETQ.